The clone carrying this T cell receptor (beta chain) was detected only once. Its antigen remains unidentified. Specified treatment: oral pan-JAK inhibitor, 5-10 mg twice daily. The data originate from a study of CD8+ T cells in alopecia areata. Study-wide findings and caveats: Mice showed TCR sharing more clearly than patients did, possibly owing to HLA.

RNA was isolated and reverse transcribed to cDNA, the sequencing template. TCRdb's copy holds only in-frame clones and misses some; the assay was immunoSEQ multiplex PCR. The table lists around 270,000 clones, roughly 64% of them singletons. Germline V lookup: CDR1 SNHLY, CDR2 FYNNEI. The CDR3 sequence is 15 residues long. V shed 2 bases, J shed 2 bases, and the junction held 3 bases outside the gene matches. The starting material was CD4+ T cells sorted from blood, obtained at week 24, from a patient treated with tofacitinib. The sequence derives from a human donor with alopecia areata. The chain has TRBV2 and TRBJ1-1; 9 bases align to TRBD1. As DNA, the CDR3 is TGTGCCAGCAGTGAAACAGGGGGCGGAAACACTGAAGCTTTCTTT. Its translation: CASSETGGGNTEAFF. Filled out from reference TRBV2 and TRBJ1-1, the complete variable domain reads EPEVTQTPSHQVTQMGQEVILRCVPISNHLYFYWYRQILGQKVEFLVSFYNNEISEKSEIFDDQFSVERPDGSNFTLKIRSTKLEDSAMYFCASSETGGGNTEAFFGQGTRLTVV.